What follows are 5 T cell receptor beta chains derived from one specimen sequenced in a study of cytomegalovirus exposure and HLA in healthy donors. PCR was performed using 60 Vbeta and 13 Jbeta primers. The assay was immunoSEQ multiplex PCR, and TCRdb's table has in-frame clones only and misses some. The sample yields a few hundred thousand clones, roughly 79% seen once. Sequencing was performed on PBMCs. The receptors were sampled from a man between 18 and 29 years old in good health and CMV-seronegative.

This clone was detected once. J is TRBJ2-2 and V is TRBV5-1, with 7 nucleotides matching TRBD2. Germline loops: CDR1 SGHRS, CDR2 YFSETQ. The CDR3 totals 16 residues. The junction had 4 bases not matched to a gene; V was cut back by 2 bases and J by 0 bases. CDR3 region: CASSFGGTTNTGELFF. CDR3 nucleotides: TGCGCCAGCAGCTTCGGGGGGACTACGAACACCGGGGAGCTGTTTTTT. Full variable domain (remainder filled in from reference TRBV5-1 and TRBJ2-2): KAGVTQTPRYLIKTRGQQVTLSCSPISGHRSVSWYQQTPGQGLQFLFEYFSETQRNKGNFPGRFSGRQFSNSRSEMNVSTLELGDSALYLCASSFGGTTNTGELFFGEGSRLTVL.

The chain couples TRBV19 to TRBJ2-1; 7 positions agree with TRBD1. CDR3 length: 14 amino acids. The J segment lost 6 bases and the V segment lost 5 bases, leaving 7 bases of the junction unmatched. Germline loops: CDR1 LNHDA, CDR2 SQIVND (reference sequence). The CDR3: CASSLRDRVNEQFF. CDR3 sequence (DNA): TGTGCCAGTAGTCTCCGAGACAGGGTCAATGAGCAGTTCTTC.

The chain is built from TRBV2 and TRBJ2-2, with 7 bases that match TRBD2. V dropped 8 bases and J dropped 3; count of bases not matched to a gene: 9. The CDR3 spans 15 residues. In germline, CDR1 is SNHLY, CDR2 FYNNEI. Here the CDR3 reads CASLAQRGYTGELFF. CDR3 DNA sequence: TGTGCCAGCTTGGCCCAGCGGGGCTACACCGGGGAGCTGTTTTTT.

The chain has TRBV14 and TRBJ2-7, with D unresolved. V dropped 2 bases and J dropped 4 bases, with 12 bases sitting between them. The CDR3 has 14 amino acids. CDR1 is SGHDN and CDR2 is FVKESK in the germline V gene. Here the CDR3 reads CASSQTPPVYEQYF. CDR3 nucleotide sequence: TGTGCCAGCAGCCAAACCCCTCCAGTATACGAGCAGTACTTC.

The chain combines TRBV5-1 with TRBJ1-1, with D maybe TRBD1 (5 bases). Per germline, CDR1 SGHRS and CDR2 YFSETQ. V was clipped by 2 bases and J by 1 base, with 15 bases between them. The CDR3 consists of 16 residues. CDR3: CASSFWRGAWNTEAFF. The CDR3 DNA is TGCGCCAGCAGCTTTTGGAGGGGCGCGTGGAACACTGAAGCTTTCTTT.